The clone carrying this TCR beta chain was recorded a few times. The sample comes from a study of early T cells in non-severe SARS-CoV-2 infection. The CDR3 spans 17 residues. With 5 bases removed from V and 4 bases from J, the gap between germline ends came to 23 bases. Unique molecular identifiers tagged individual cDNA molecules. TCRdb re-analysed the 5' RACE reads in MiXCR, keeping a single row per CDR3 protein. The profile shows roughly 70,000 distinct CDR3 sequences, more than 15% of them singletons. The sequence was obtained from an adult who was a healthcare worker with PCR-confirmed SARS-CoV-2 infection or an uninfected control (not recorded which). The sample in question was whole blood, obtained at baseline. The chain uses TRBV12-3 or TRBV12-4 and TRBJ1-2, with a tentative D call TRBD1 (5 bases). The CDR3 DNA reads TGTGCCAGCAGTCCAAGAGGGGCAGAATCAACCACCTATGGCTACACCTTC. Translation: CASSPRGAESTTYGYTF.